One and the same sample provided the 8 T cell receptor beta chains below, sequenced in a study of naive and memory T cell subsets. The beta constant-region primer was an equimolar mix of two oligonucleotides covering TRBC1 and TRBC2. MiXCR, applied by TCRdb to the UMI-ligation and nested PCR reads, yields one record per CDR3 protein. The sample includes approximately 140,000 distinct CDR3 sequences, 17% of them seen just once. The source material was naive CD4+ T cells from blood. The receptors originated from a human donor in good health.

This sequence joins TRBV18 and TRBJ1-1; D is undetermined. V was trimmed by 1 base and J by 2 bases, leaving 2 bases between them. The CDR3 extends over 12 amino acids. The germline V gene encodes CDR1 KGHSH and CDR2 LQKENI. The CDR3 coding sequence is TGTGCCAGCTCACCACAAAACACTGAAGCTTTCTTT. Translation: CASSPQNTEAFF.

This chain connects TRBV7-2 to TRBJ2-3, with 13 bases that match TRBD2. V dropped 5 bases and J dropped 6; count of bases not matched to a gene: 8. Germline V gene lookup returns CDR1 SGHTA and CDR2 FQGNSA. The CDR3 sequence is 16 residues long. The CDR3 loop is CASSTGLAGAGDTQYF. The CDR3 region has the DNA TGTGCCAGCAGCACCGGACTAGCGGGAGCAGGTGATACGCAGTATTTT.

J is TRBJ2-2 and V is TRBV6-1, with D possibly being TRBD2 (5 bases). The V gene's germline CDR1 is MNHNS and CDR2 SASEGT. V lost 10 bases, J lost 6 bases, and 18 bases lay in between. The CDR3 runs to 14 residues. DNA for the CDR3: TGTGCCACCGCGGGCAAGTTCGTAGCCGGGGAGCTGTTTTTT. Translation gives CATAGKFVAGELFF.

This clonotype turned up a few times. The chain combines TRBV6-6 with TRBJ2-2, with D unresolved. V was cut by 0 bases and J by 2 bases, with 7 bases left in between. This CDR3 has 15 amino acids. Germline V CDR1 and CDR2: MNHNY, SVGAGI (reference sequence). CDR3 sequence (DNA): TGTGCCAGCAGTTACTCGGCATCTAACACCGGGGAGCTGTTTTTT. It yields the protein CASSYSASNTGELFF.

This clonotype turned up a few times. The chain joins TRBV29-1 to TRBJ2-5; no clear D. CDR1 is SQVTM and CDR2 is ANQGSEA in the germline V gene. The CDR3 spans 11 residues. V was trimmed by 3 bases and J by 1 base, leaving 3 bases between them. CDR3 bases: TGCAGCGTTGAGCCCCAAGAGACCCAGTACTTC. Translated, it gives CSVEPQETQYF.

The chain couples TRBV24-1 to TRBJ2-4, with unresolved D. Deletions cut 5 bases from V and 8 bases from J, with 12 bases between. CDR3 size: 13 residues. Germline-derived CDR1 and CDR2 are KGHDR and SFDVKD. The CDR3 DNA is TGTGCCACCAGTGCCTTTCCTGGGGACATTCAGTACTTC. This gives the protein CATSAFPGDIQYF.

This clonotype turned up a few times. CDR3 in amino acids: CASSKTDANTGELFF. CDR3 DNA sequence: TGTGCCAGTAGCAAGACAGACGCGAACACCGGGGAGCTGTTTTTT. The chain recombines TRBV19 with TRBJ2-2, with D possibly matching TRBD1 (5 bases). The V end lost 6 bases, the J end lost 0 bases, and 11 bases lay between the germline ends. Per germline, CDR1 LNHDA and CDR2 SQIVND (reference sequence). The CDR3 runs to 15 residues.

The chain recombines TRBV5-4 with TRBJ2-1; 12 bases match TRBD1. V trimming: 0 bases; J trimming: 8 bases; junction bases outside the gene matches: 6. The CDR3 covers 16 residues. The germline V gene has CDR1 SGHNT and CDR2 YYREEE (reference sequence). The CDR3 DNA is TGTGCCAGCAGCTTGGCGGGACAGGGGGCAAGGGATGAGCAGTTCTTC. Encoded protein: CASSLAGQGARDEQFF. The full variable domain, with the rest looked up from reference TRBV5-4 and TRBJ2-1, is ETGVTQSPTHLIKTRGQQVTLRCSSQSGHNTVSWYQQALGQGPQFIFQYYREEENGRGNFPPRFSGLQFPNYSSELNVNALELDDSALYLCASSLAGQGARDEQFFGPGTRLTVL.